Listed here are 5 T cell receptor beta chains from one sample, sequenced in a study of OX40 agonist ivuxolimab in advanced cancers. The method behind the library was the immunoSEQ multiplex PCR assay. The source is immuneACCESS, and TCRdb retained only in-frame sequences with V and J called. Part of the clones is not carried over; for the studies checked, unresolved V genes explain less than half of this, and the remainder is unexplained. Across this sample there are tens of thousands of clones, with 80% to 90% seen only once. The top ten constitute around 7.4% of the sample. The sample here was CD4+ or CD8+ T cells sorted from blood, taken in a trial of the OX40 agonist ivuxolimab. These TCRs come from an adult with an advanced solid tumor such as melanoma, head and neck, liver or kidney cancer.

The chain joins TRBV11-3 to TRBJ2-3; 7 nucleotides agree with TRBD2. CDR3 length: 16 residues. The germline V gene has CDR1 SGHNT and CDR2 YENEEA. V lost 5 bases and J lost 2; bases outside the gene matches: 10. The CDR3 here is CASSPAVRGFTDTQYF. The DNA of the CDR3 is TGTGCCAGCAGCCCAGCGGTGCGGGGGTTCACAGATACGCAGTATTTT.

This chain connects TRBV5-1 to TRBJ1-3; TRBD1 agrees at 8 bases. CDR3 length equals 16 residues. Germline CDR1 and CDR2: SGHRS and YFSETQ. Losses at the gene ends were 0 bases for V and 3 bases for J; bases not matched to a gene: 5. The CDR3 protein is CASSLAQGAGGNTIYF. CDR3 nucleotide sequence: TGCGCCAGCAGCTTGGCCCAGGGGGCCGGTGGAAACACCATATATTTT.

The genes are TRBV30 and TRBJ1-1, with TRBD1 as a possible D gene (5 bases). Trimming stripped 0 bases from V and 7 bases from J, with 15 bases between. CDR3 length: 14 residues. Germline values: CDR1 GTSNPN, CDR2 SVGIG (reference sequence). The CDR3 DNA reads as TGTGCCTGGAGTGTAGGCACAGGTCATTATGAAGCTTTCTTT. This encodes CAWSVGTGHYEAFF.

The chain recombines TRBV6-5 with TRBJ2-5; D may be TRBD1 (6 bases). Germline CDR1 is MNHEY and CDR2 is SVGAGI. The CDR3 is 16 amino acids. V lost 2 bases, J lost 1 base, and 14 bases lay in between. The CDR3 sequence is CASSYRVQGFQETQYF. In DNA, the CDR3 is TGTGCCAGCAGTTACAGGGTACAGGGTTTCCAAGAGACCCAGTACTTC.

The V and J genes are TRBV9 and TRBJ1-2, with 7 bases aligning to TRBD1. The CDR3 is 12 residues long. V gave up 5 bases and J gave up 9 bases; unmatched junction bases: 7. Germline lookup yields CDR1 SGDLS and CDR2 YYNGEE. The CDR3 reads CASRTGERSYTF. In DNA, the CDR3 is TGTGCCAGCAGAACAGGGGAGAGGAGCTACACCTTC.